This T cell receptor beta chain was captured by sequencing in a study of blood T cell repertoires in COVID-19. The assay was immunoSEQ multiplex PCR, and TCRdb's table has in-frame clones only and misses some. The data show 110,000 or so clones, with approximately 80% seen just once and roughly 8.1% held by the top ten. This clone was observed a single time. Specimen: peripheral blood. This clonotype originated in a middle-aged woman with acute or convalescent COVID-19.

The CDR3, as DNA: TGCGCCAGCAGCCAAGCTCGTACTCACTATGGCTACACCTTC. Its translation is CASSQARTHYGYTF. The gene calls are TRBV4-3 and TRBJ1-2; D call uncertain. This CDR3 is built from 14 residues. Trimming left V 1 base short and J 3 bases short, with 9 bases between. CDR1 and CDR2 (germline): LGHNA, YSLEER.